In this sample, the clone carrying this TCR beta chain turned up a few times. The target antigen is unknown. Each CDR3 protein is one row after TCRdb ran MiXCR on the 5' RACE reads. The sample includes fewer than 95,000 distinct CDR3 sequences, roughly 16% of them seen just once. The source of the sample is a study of T-cell memory formation after mild COVID-19. Study outcomes and limitations: Clones which contracted sat mainly in CM and EM if CD4+, and in EMRA if CD8+.

The CDR3 has 15 amino acids. Germline V gene data show CDR1 as LNHDA and CDR2 as SQIVND (reference sequence). V dropped 9 bases and J dropped 6; count of bases not matched to a gene: 14. The clonotype comes from a man between 18 and 29 years old who had mild COVID-19 (a few samples of this study predate the infection). Cell type and time point are not known. The gene calls are TRBV19 and TRBJ2-3; TRBD1 matches at 8 bases. The material sequenced was PBMCs or a T cell subset sorted from them (not recorded which). CDR3 residues: CASKSSDRAWDTQYF. CDR3 bases: TGTGCCAGCAAATCTTCGGACAGGGCTTGGGATACGCAGTATTTT.